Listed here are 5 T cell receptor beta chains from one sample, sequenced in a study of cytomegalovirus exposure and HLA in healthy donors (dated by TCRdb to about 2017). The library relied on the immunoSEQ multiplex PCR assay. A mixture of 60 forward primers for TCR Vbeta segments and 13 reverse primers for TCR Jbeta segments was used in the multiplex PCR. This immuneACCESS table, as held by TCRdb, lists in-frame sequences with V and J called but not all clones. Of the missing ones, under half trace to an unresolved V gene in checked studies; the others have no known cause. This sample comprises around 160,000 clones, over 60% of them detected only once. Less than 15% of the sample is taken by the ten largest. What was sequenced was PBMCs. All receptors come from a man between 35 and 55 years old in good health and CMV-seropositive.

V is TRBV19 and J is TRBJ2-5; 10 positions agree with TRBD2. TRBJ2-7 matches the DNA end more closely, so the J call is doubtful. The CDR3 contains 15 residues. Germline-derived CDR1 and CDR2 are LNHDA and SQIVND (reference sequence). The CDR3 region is CASSMSGRGIYEQYF. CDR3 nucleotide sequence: TGTGCCAGTAGTATGAGCGGGAGGGGGATCTACGAGCAGTACTTC.

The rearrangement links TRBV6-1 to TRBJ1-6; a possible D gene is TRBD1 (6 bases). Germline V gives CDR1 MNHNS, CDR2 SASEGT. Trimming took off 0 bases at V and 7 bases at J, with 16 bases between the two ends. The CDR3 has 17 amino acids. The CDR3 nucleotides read TGTGCCAGCAGTGAAGCCTTGGCAGGGGTCCTGAATTCACCCCTCCACTTT. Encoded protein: CASSEALAGVLNSPLHF.

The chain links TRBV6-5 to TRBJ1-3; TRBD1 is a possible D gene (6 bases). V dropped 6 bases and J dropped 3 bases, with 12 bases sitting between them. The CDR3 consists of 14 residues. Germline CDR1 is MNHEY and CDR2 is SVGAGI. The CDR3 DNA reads TGTGCCAGCAGCGTCAGGGGTTTTGGAAACACCATATATTTT. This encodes CASSVRGFGNTIYF.

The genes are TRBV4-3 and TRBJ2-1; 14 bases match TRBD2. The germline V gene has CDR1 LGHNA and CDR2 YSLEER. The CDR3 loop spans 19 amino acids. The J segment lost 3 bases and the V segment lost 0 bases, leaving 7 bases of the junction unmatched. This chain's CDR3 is CASSQDLGLAGVYYNEQFF. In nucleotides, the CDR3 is TGCGCCAGCAGCCAAGATCTGGGACTAGCGGGAGTCTACTACAATGAGCAGTTCTTC.

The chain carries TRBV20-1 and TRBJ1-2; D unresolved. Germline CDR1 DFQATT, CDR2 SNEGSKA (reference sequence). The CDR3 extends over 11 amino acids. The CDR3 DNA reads TGCAGGGCGGAGGGCATGAGTGGCTACACCTTC. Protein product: CRAEGMSGYTF.